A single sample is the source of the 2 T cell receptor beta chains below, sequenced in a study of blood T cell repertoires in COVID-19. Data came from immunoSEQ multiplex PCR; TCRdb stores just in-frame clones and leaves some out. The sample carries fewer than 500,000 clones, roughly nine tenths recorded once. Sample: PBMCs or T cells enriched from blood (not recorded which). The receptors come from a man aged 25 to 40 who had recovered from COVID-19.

The CDR3: CASQREQTDTQYF. CDR3 DNA: TGCGCCAGCCAGCGGGAGCAAACAGATACGCAGTATTTT. This rearrangement joins TRBV10-2 to TRBJ2-3; 8 positions agree with TRBD2. This CDR3 is 13 amino acids long. V shed 8 bases, J shed 3 bases, and the junction held 4 bases outside the gene matches. Germline V CDR1 and CDR2: WSHSY, SAAADI.

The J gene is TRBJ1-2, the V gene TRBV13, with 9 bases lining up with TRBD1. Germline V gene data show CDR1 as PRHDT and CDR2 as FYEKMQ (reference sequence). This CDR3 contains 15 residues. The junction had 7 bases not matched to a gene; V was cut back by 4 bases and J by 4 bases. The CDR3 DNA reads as TGTGCCAGCAGCTCGCCGGGACAGGGCGTCTATGGCTACACCTTC. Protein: CASSSPGQGVYGYTF.